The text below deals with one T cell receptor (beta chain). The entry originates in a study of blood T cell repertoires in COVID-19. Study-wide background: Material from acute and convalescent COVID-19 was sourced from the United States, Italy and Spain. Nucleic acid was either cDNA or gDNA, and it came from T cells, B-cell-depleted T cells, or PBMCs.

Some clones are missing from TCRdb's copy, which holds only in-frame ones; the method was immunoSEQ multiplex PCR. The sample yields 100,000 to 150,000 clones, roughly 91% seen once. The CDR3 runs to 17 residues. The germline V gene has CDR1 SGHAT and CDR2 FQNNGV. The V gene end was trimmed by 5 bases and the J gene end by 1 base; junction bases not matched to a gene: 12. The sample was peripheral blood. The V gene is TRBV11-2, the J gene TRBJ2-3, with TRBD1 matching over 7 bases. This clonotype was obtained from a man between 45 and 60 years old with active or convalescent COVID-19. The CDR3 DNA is TGTGCCAGCAGCATAAACCCCGACAGGGTCGGCACAGATACGCAGTATTTT. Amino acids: CASSINPDRVGTDTQYF.